The subject of this entry is one T cell receptor (beta chain). TCRdb's copy holds only in-frame clones and misses some; the assay was immunoSEQ multiplex PCR. Among under 250,000 clones, 65% to 90% were seen once, and the ten largest hold 9.1%. The data originate from a study of blood T cell repertoires in COVID-19. Background on the study: The United States, Italy and Spain were the sources of the acute and convalescent COVID-19 samples. T cells, B-cell-depleted T cells, or PBMCs supplied cDNA or gDNA.

The CDR3 runs to 13 residues. The germline V gene encodes CDR1 SGHTA and CDR2 FQGNSA. Trimming at V came to 8 bases and at J to 4 bases, leaving 7 bases not matched to a gene. This chain joins TRBV7-2 and TRBJ1-1; 7 positions agree with TRBD1. The sequence was obtained from a woman between 50 and 59 years old with acute COVID-19. The sequenced sample was PBMCs or T cells enriched from blood (not recorded which). The DNA for the CDR3 is TGTGCCAGCGCGACAGGGCTAGCCACTGAAGCTTTCTTT. Its protein product is CASATGLATEAFF.